This is a list of T cell receptor beta chains from one sample in a study of shared clonotypes between healthy human individuals. Profiled with immunoSEQ multiplex PCR; TCRdb holds only in-frame clones, not every one. The sample lists 550,000 to 800,000 clones, about 74% occurring once. The sample comprised memory CD4+ T cells sorted from blood. Every receptor here comes from a woman younger than 45 in good health. Each CDR3 is given without its conserved first and last residue. The order of the fields is CDR3 length, clone size, D gene, J gene, V gene, CDR3 protein. The D gene is left open where the match is weak. Not all rows give a size; the values are once, few, many and, for expanded clones, a class.

14 NA TRBD2 TRBJ2-1 TRBV5-1 ASSPGTSGTKGEQF
12 NA TRBD2 TRBJ2-7 TRBV28 ASSKTSAKYEQY
11 NA NA TRBJ2-5 TRBV6-6 ASARTVQETQY
13 NA NA TRBJ2-2 TRBV7-9 ASSSGGAGTGELF
15 NA NA TRBJ1-2 TRBV28 ASSLVSWGGGLGGYT
13 once NA TRBJ2-2 TRBV5-1 ASSWLATNTGELF
10 NA NA TRBJ2-3 TRBV6-1 ASTQSTDTQY
9 NA NA TRBJ1-2 TRBV5-1 ASSQGYGYT
12 NA TRBD1 TRBJ1-1 TRBV19 ASSETGFPTEAF
13 NA TRBD1 TRBJ2-7 TRBV6-5 ASSYSTGPLDEQY
12 few TRBD1 TRBJ1-2 TRBV18 ASSPPGQVHGYT
13 NA TRBD2 TRBJ2-1 TRBV7-7 ASSLEGGSGSGQF
10 few NA TRBJ2-7 TRBV30 AWSVSGVEQY
15 NA TRBD2 TRBJ2-7 TRBV7-9 ASSLYRGAGGSYEQY
12 NA NA TRBJ2-3 TRBV9 ASSVEDYQDTQY
10 NA NA TRBJ2-7 TRBV2 ASRFEGSEQY
12 NA TRBD2 TRBJ2-7 TRBV4-2 ASSEAGEGYEQY
14 NA TRBD1 TRBJ2-4 TRBV2 ASRDRGGLAKNIQY
14 NA NA TRBJ2-1 TRBV30 AWSSPARSSYNEQF
13 many TRBD2 TRBJ2-5 TRBV19 ASSRNHGRKETQY
14 NA NA TRBJ2-6 TRBV10-3 ASSYSLGKGANVLT
10 NA NA TRBJ1-1 TRBV5-4 ASSFDRNEAF
13 few NA TRBJ2-1 TRBV7-9 ASSFRTSGHNEQF
11 few NA TRBJ1-1 TRBV5-1 ASSLNTGGEAF
12 many TRBD1 TRBJ2-1 TRBV7-8 ASSHRDSYNEQF
12 NA NA TRBJ1-4 TRBV19 ASNRQSTNEKLF
9 NA NA TRBJ2-3 TRBV19 ASSIVDTQY
13 NA TRBD2 TRBJ2-1 TRBV5-4 ASSPLAGDGNEQF
15 NA TRBD2 TRBJ2-2 TRBV27 ASSPGTSGSWVGELF
15 NA TRBD2 TRBJ2-7 TRBV5-5 ASSPGGTSGRAHEQY
10 few NA TRBJ2-2 TRBV27 ASSLQLGELF
13 NA TRBD2 TRBJ2-1 TRBV19 ASSIEAGGYNEQF
13 NA TRBD1 TRBJ1-5 TRBV6-1 ASSGGTGRNQPQH
13 NA TRBD2 TRBJ2-1 TRBV5-1 ASSVLAGELNEQF
13 NA TRBD2 TRBJ2-3 TRBV5-1 ASSSASGSLNTQY
12 NA NA TRBJ1-1 TRBV7-9 ASSLEGQNTEAF
11 NA NA TRBJ1-3 TRBV27 ASSPTGGNTIY
11 NA TRBD1 TRBJ1-2 TRBV29-1 SGGTADNYGYT
13 NA TRBD2 TRBJ2-2 TRBV18 ASSQRTSSTGELF
12 NA TRBD1 TRBJ1-1 TRBV6-5 ASRGRTGAVEAF
11 NA NA TRBJ2-1 TRBV5-6 ASSLIHRDEQF
14 once NA TRBJ1-4 TRBV30 AWSTPDTSLNEKLF
12 NA NA TRBJ2-5 TRBV29-1 SVGGTARQETQY
12 few TRBD2 TRBJ2-3 TRBV6-6 ASIRSGSSDTQY
11 NA TRBD1 TRBJ2-5 TRBV19 ASSQGAQETQY
12 NA NA TRBJ2-2 TRBV28 ASRGTGSAGELF
15 once NA TRBJ2-3 TRBV7-9 ASSFIPNPTRTDTQY
13 few TRBD2 TRBJ2-1 TRBV5-1 ASSLSSGGYNEQF
12 few TRBD1 TRBJ1-5 TRBV2 ASSPGQGFQPQH
13 NA NA TRBJ2-7 TRBV27 ASSLSGGGYYEQY
8 few NA TRBJ2-5 TRBV29-1 SISSATQY
11 many TRBD1 TRBJ1-1 TRBV6-6 AIPGGGNTEAF
15 NA NA TRBJ2-6 TRBV6-1 ASSEASIYSGANVLT
9 NA NA TRBJ2-5 TRBV29-1 SVASQKDQY
10 NA NA TRBJ2-7 TRBV11-2 ASSPGLYEQY
12 NA NA TRBJ1-2 TRBV5-4 ASSLGGQIYGYT
12 few NA TRBJ1-1 TRBV10-2 ASISGHSNTEAF
13 NA TRBD1 TRBJ2-2 TRBV6-6 AATGGERTTGELF
13 NA TRBD2 TRBJ2-1 TRBV14 ASSQLAGWGNEQF